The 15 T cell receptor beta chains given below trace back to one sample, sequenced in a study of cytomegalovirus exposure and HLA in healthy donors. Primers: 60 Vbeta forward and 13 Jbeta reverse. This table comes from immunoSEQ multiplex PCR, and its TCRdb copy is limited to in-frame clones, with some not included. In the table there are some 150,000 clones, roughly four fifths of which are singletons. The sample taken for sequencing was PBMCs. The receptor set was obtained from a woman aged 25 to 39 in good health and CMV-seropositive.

The CDR3 region is CASRRPGQDYGYTF. Written as DNA, the CDR3 is TGTGCCAGCAGGAGACCGGGACAGGACTATGGCTACACCTTC. The chain carries TRBV2 and TRBJ1-2; 8 nucleotides agree with TRBD1. Germline CDR1 is SNHLY and CDR2 is FYNNEI. Trimming at V came to 6 bases and at J to 3 bases, leaving 6 bases not matched to a gene. This CDR3 contains 14 residues. The full variable domain, its missing parts supplied by reference TRBV2 and TRBJ1-2, is EPEVTQTPSHQVTQMGQEVILRCVPISNHLYFYWYRQILGQKVEFLVSFYNNEISEKSEIFDDQFSVERPDGSNFTLKIRSTKLEDSAMYFCASRRPGQDYGYTFGSGTRLTVV.

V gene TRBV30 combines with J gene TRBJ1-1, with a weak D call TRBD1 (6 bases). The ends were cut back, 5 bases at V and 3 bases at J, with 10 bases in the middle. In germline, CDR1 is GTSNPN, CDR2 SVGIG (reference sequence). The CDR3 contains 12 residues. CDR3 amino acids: CAWRRGYTEAFF. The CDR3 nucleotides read TGTGCCTGGCGCAGGGGTTACACTGAAGCTTTCTTT.

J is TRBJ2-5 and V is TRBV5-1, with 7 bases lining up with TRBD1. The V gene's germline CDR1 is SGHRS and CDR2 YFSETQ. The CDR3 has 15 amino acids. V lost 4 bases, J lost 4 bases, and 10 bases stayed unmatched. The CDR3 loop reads CASSQKAGGTETQYF. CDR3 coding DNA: TGCGCCAGCAGCCAGAAGGCAGGGGGAACAGAGACCCAGTACTTC. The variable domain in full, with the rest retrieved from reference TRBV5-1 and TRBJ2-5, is KAGVTQTPRYLIKTRGQQVTLSCSPISGHRSVSWYQQTPGQGLQFLFEYFSETQRNKGNFPGRFSGRQFSNSRSEMNVSTLELGDSALYLCASSQKAGGTETQYFGPGTRLLVL.

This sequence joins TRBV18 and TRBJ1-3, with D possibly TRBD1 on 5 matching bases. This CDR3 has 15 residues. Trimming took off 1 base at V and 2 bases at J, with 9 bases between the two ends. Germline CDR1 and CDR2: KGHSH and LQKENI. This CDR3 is CASSPRSGTGNTIYF. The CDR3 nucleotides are TGTGCCAGCTCACCACGGTCAGGGACTGGAAACACCATATATTTT.

CDR3: CSVVRERGTPHITDTQYF. CDR3 DNA: TGCAGCGTTGTCCGAGAGCGGGGAACACCCCATATCACAGATACGCAGTATTTT. The V and J genes are TRBV29-1 and TRBJ2-3; 7 bases agree with TRBD2. The V gene end was trimmed by 4 bases and the J gene end by 2 bases; junction bases not matched to a gene: 18. The CDR3 has 18 amino acids. Germline V gene data show CDR1 as SQVTM and CDR2 as ANQGSEA.

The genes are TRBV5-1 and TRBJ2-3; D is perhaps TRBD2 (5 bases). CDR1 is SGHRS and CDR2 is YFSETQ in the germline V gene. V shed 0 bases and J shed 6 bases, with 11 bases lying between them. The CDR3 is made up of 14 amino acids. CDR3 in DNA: TGCGCCAGCAGCTTGGAAGGGAGAGGGGATACGCAGTATTTT. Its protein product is CASSLEGRGDTQYF.

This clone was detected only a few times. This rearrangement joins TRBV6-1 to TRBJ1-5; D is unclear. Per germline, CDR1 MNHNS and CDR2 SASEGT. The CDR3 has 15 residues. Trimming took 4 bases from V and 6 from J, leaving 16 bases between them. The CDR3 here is CASSGTPRGIQPQHF. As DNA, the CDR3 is TGTGCCAGCAGTGGGACCCCCAGAGGGATTCAGCCCCAGCATTTT.

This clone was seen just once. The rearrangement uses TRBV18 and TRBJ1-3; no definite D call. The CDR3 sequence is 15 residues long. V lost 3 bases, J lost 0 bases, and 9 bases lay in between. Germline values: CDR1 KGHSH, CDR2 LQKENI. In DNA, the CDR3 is TGTGCCAGCTCACCCCAACGGAGCTCTGGAAACACCATATATTTT. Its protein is CASSPQRSSGNTIYF.

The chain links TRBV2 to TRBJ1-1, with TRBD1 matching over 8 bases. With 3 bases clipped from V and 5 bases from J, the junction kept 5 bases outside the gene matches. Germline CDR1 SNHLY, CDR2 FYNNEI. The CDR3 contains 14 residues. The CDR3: CASSDQGARTEAFF. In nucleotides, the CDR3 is TGTGCCAGCAGTGACCAGGGGGCGCGTACTGAAGCTTTCTTT.

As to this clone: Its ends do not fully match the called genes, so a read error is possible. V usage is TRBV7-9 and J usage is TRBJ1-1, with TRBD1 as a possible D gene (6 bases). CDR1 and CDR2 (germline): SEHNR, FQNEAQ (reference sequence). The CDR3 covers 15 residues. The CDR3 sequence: CSSSKQGMKDTEAFF. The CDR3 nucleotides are TGTTCCAGCAGCAAACAGGGTATGAAGGACACTGAAGCTTTCTTT.

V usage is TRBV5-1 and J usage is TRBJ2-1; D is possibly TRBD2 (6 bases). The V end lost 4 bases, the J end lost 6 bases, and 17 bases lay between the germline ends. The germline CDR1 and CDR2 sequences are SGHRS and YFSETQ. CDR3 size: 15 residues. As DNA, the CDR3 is TGCGCCAGCAGCCCGGGAGATCGTGATGGCAATGAGCAGTTCTTC. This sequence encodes CASSPGDRDGNEQFF.

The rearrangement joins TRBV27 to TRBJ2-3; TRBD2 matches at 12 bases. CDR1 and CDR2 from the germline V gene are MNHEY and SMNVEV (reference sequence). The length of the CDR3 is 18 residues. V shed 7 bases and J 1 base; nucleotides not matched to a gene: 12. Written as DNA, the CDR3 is TGTGCCAGCAAAGATATGGCTAGCGGGGGGGCTGGCACAGATACGCAGTATTTT. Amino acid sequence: CASKDMASGGAGTDTQYF.

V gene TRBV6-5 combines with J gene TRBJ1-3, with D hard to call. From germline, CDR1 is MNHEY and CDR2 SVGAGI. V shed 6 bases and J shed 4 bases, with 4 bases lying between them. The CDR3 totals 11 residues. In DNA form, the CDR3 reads TGTGCCAGCAGACTCGGAAACACCATATATTTT. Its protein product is CASRLGNTIYF.

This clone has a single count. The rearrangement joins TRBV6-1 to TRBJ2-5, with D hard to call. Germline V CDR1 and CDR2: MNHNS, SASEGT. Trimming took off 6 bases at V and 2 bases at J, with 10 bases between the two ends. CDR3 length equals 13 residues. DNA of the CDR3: TGTGCCAGCAGATACACCAGACAAGAGACCCAGTACTTC. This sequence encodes CASRYTRQETQYF.

The CDR3 spells CATRTGEFHNEQFF. As DNA, the CDR3 is TGTGCCACACGGACAGGGGAATTCCACAATGAGCAGTTCTTC. The rearrangement joins TRBV10-3 to TRBJ2-1; TRBD1 matches 9 bases. CDR3 length: 14 residues. Losses at the gene ends were 10 bases for V and 5 bases for J; bases not matched to a gene: 9. Looked up from germline, CDR1 is ENHRY and CDR2 is SYGVKD.